Listed below are T cell receptor beta chains from one sample, sequenced in a study of post-analysis software for immune sequencing data. TCRdb re-called the PCR reads through MiXCR, storing one row per CDR3 protein. The sample consists of hundreds of thousands of distinct CDR3 sequences, roughly three fifths of them appearing once. The sequenced sample was blood. These receptors all stem from a girl aged 2-10 years with multiple sclerosis. CDR3s include the opening cysteine and the closing phenylalanine or tryptophan. The D gene is left open where the match is weak. The listing skips clone size in some rows; elsewhere it reads once, few, many or a size class.

v_call	clone_size	d_call	j_call	cdr3_nt	cdr3_aa
TRBV25-1	few	-	TRBJ1-2	TGTGCCAGCAGTAACCCAGGGGTAGATGGCTACACCTTC	CASSNPGVDGYTF
TRBV7-2	-	-	TRBJ2-1	TGTGCCAGCAGCTTAGCGCGAGGAGGATTGGGGCAGTTCTTC	CASSLARGGLGQFF
TRBV7-3	-	TRBD2	TRBJ2-1	TGTGCCAGCAGCTCTCCTCTGGGACTAGCGGGAGGAGGAGAGCAGTTCTTC	CASSSPLGLAGGGEQFF
TRBV13	-	TRBD1	TRBJ2-1	TGTGCCAGCAGCGTTACCGGGACAGGGATGTATGGGCAGGGTTTGTACAATGAGCAGTTCTTC	CASSVTGTGMYGQGLYNEQFF
TRBV20-1	-	TRBD2	TRBJ2-7	TGCAGTGCTAGAGCATACGGGACTAGCATATTGTCGGACGCCTACGAGCAGTACTTC	CSARAYGTSILSDAYEQYF
TRBV11-2	-	-	TRBJ2-1	TGTGCCAGCAGCTTAGCTAGCTGGAGCTCCTACAATGAGCAGTTCTTC	CASSLASWSSYNEQFF
TRBV20-1	-	-	TRBJ1-2	TGCAGTGCCACCATGGGGGGTCTGACTAACTATGGCTACACCTTC	CSATMGGLTNYGYTF
TRBV7-9	-	TRBD2	TRBJ2-1	TGTGCCAGCAGCTTGTGGAGCGGGGGGGCCGACAATGAGCAGTTCTTC	CASSLWSGGADNEQFF
TRBV20-1	few	-	TRBJ1-2	TGCAGTGCTACGCCCGACCACTATGGCTACACCTTC	CSATPDHYGYTF
TRBV20-1	few	TRBD2	TRBJ2-3	TGCAGTGCTAGGAAACCGGGACTAGCGGGGGGCACGTATTTT	CSARKPGLAGGTYF
TRBV20-1	-	-	TRBJ2-7	TGCAGTGCTAGAGAGGCAGGGAGAGGCAACGAGCAGTACTTC	CSAREAGRGNEQYF
TRBV25-1	-	TRBD1	TRBJ2-1	TGTGCCTCTGGGACAGGGAGGAACAATGAGCAGTTCTTC	CASGTGRNNEQFF
TRBV9	-	-	TRBJ2-5	TGTGCCAGCAGCGTAGGTCGCGGGGGCTACCAAGAGACCCAGTACTTC	CASSVGRGGYQETQYF
TRBV20-1	-	-	TRBJ2-1	TGCAGTGGTCTCTCCTACAATGAGCAGTTCTTC	CSGLSYNEQFF